This T cell receptor (beta chain) originates from a study of CD8+ T cells in alopecia areata. Study-wide background: Tofacitinib exposure lasted 6 to 18 months, followed by 6 months off drug.

V lost 7 bases to trimming and J lost 2 bases, with 16 bases between them. Germline CDR1 and CDR2: SEHNR and FQNEAQ (reference sequence). CDR3 length: 15 amino acids. Noted treatment: oral pan-JAK inhibitor, 5-10 mg twice daily. cDNA serving as the sequencing template came from extracted, reverse transcribed RNA. TCRdb's copy holds only in-frame clones and misses some; the assay was immunoSEQ multiplex PCR. There are about 42,000 clones in the sample; about three fifths occur only once, and under 25% lies in the top ten. As concerns this clone: Its target is not known.

Whole-study results and caveats: Baseline CD8+ expansion's link to response remains uncertain, as there was one nonresponder. Compared with mice, patients displayed less clear TCR sharing, possibly for HLA-related reasons.

The TCR was taken from a human donor with alopecia areata. The sequenced sample was CD8+ T cells sorted from blood, obtained at week 4, from a patient treated with tofacitinib. This chain joins TRBV7-9 and TRBJ2-3; D is uncertain. CDR3 DNA sequence: TGTGCCAGCAACTCCCGGGCAGGTGACACAGATACGCAGTATTTT. Protein sequence: CASNSRAGDTDTQYF.